These 4 T cell receptor beta chains were sequenced from one sample in a study of blood T cell repertoires in COVID-19. The table came from immunoSEQ multiplex PCR; TCRdb's copy has only in-frame clones and leaves some out. The sample gives under 300,000 clones, roughly 87% of which show up once; about 6% is in the top ten. Sample: PBMCs or T cells enriched from blood (not recorded which). Source of these receptors: a woman aged 30 to 39 with acute COVID-19.

The chain links TRBV7-6 to TRBJ1-1; TRBD1 matches at 7 bases. This CDR3 contains 13 residues. Germline V gene data show CDR1 as SGHVS and CDR2 as FNYEAQ. The ends lost 5 bases at V and 5 bases at J; junction bases unmatched: 5. CDR3: CASSEDRDTEAFF. The CDR3 nucleotides are TGTGCCAGCAGCGAAGACAGGGATACTGAAGCTTTCTTT.

Here the CDR3 reads CASSKDFTGELFF. CDR3 coding DNA: TGTGCCAGCAGCAAGGACTTCACCGGGGAGCTGTTTTTT. This chain connects TRBV5-4 to TRBJ2-2; weak D call: TRBD2 (5 bases). V lost 4 bases to trimming and J lost 4 bases, with 8 bases between them. Germline V gene data show CDR1 as SGHNT and CDR2 as YYREEE (reference sequence). The CDR3 length is 13 residues.

This clone was seen a single time. The V and J genes are TRBV12-3 or TRBV12-4 and TRBJ1-1; 8 nucleotides align to TRBD1. The CDR3 has 12 amino acids. The J segment lost 5 bases and the V segment lost 6 bases, leaving 2 bases of the junction unmatched. This CDR3 is CASRDRGTEAFF. The CDR3 DNA is TGTGCCAGCAGAGACAGGGGAACTGAAGCTTTCTTT.

The J gene is TRBJ2-7, the V gene TRBV9; 8 positions match TRBD1. CDR1 and CDR2 from the germline V gene are SGDLS and YYNGEE. The V and J ends lost 2 bases and 5 bases, in that order; junction bases with no gene match: 6. The CDR3 spans 14 residues. CDR3 sequence: CASSVDRGGNEQYF. The CDR3 DNA reads TGTGCCAGCAGCGTCGACAGGGGAGGTAACGAGCAGTACTTC.